A single sample is the source of the 29 T cell receptor beta chains below, sequenced in a study of T cells after yellow fever vaccination (dated by TCRdb to between 2018 and 2021). The treatment or condition label corresponds to: live attenuated yellow fever vaccine strain. Library prep was done by 5' RACE. The sequencer listed for this sample is Illumina HiSeq 2500. TCRdb passed the public sequencing reads through fastp at Q25 and MiXCR, retaining productive beta sequences. Duplicate CDR3 protein sequences are folded into a single record with the most common DNA and genes. This sample is represented by about 400,000 distinct CDR3 sequences; more than 9% of them were singletons. Of the sample, roughly 18% falls within the top ten clones. The sequencing here drew on PBMCs, taken on the day of the first yellow fever vaccination. The receptor source for this set is a man younger than 35 who received the YFV17D yellow fever vaccine.

The chain combines TRBV5-1 with TRBJ2-7; 8 positions agree with TRBD1. The germline gives CDR1 SGHRS, CDR2 YFSETQ. CDR3 length: 15 amino acids. V lost 3 bases to trimming and J lost 5 bases; unmatched junction nucleotides: 10. CDR3 in DNA: TGCGCCAGCAGCTCGGGACAGGTCCCTGTCGACGAGCAGTACTTC. Its translation: CASSSGQVPVDEQYF.

This clonotype has just a few counts. This rearrangement joins TRBV4-1 to TRBJ2-7; 9 bases fit TRBD1. Germline trimming cut 6 bases from V and 6 bases from J; bases unmatched to any gene: 12. The germline V gene encodes CDR1 MGHRA and CDR2 YSYEKL. CDR3 length equals 15 residues. This chain's CDR3 is CASREPGQGLVEQYF. CDR3 sequence (DNA): TGCGCCAGCAGGGAACCGGGACAGGGCCTTGTCGAGCAGTACTTC.

This clonotype was counted between two and nine times. The chain carries TRBV6-2 or TRBV6-3 and TRBJ1-4; D uncertain. Germline CDR1 reads MNHEY; CDR2 reads SVGEGT. The length of the CDR3 is 17 residues. Trimming removed 0 bases at V and 0 bases at J, with 11 bases between. The CDR3 nucleotides are TGTGCCAGCAGTTACTCGGTGGCCGGGGCAACTAATGAAAAACTGTTTTTT. Translated: CASSYSVAGATNEKLFF.

The sample holds a few counts of this clonotype. The J gene is TRBJ2-2, the V gene TRBV5-1; no firm D call. V lost 2 bases, J lost 4 bases, and 9 bases lay in between. The CDR3 is 14 amino acids. The germline V gene has CDR1 SGHRS and CDR2 YFSETQ. The CDR3 nucleotides are TGCGCCAGCAGCTTCGAGCCGGCCACCGGGGAGCTGTTTTTT. Translated: CASSFEPATGELFF.

The sample holds a few counts of this clonotype. The V call is TRBV12-3 or TRBV12-4, the J call TRBJ2-7, with 9 bases identical to TRBD1. The CDR3 is 14 amino acids. The V and J ends lost 3 bases and 3 bases, in that order; junction bases with no gene match: 3. In DNA form, the CDR3 reads TGTGCCAGCAGTTTTTCGGACAGGGGCTACGAGCAGTACGTC. Its protein product is CASSFSDRGYEQYV.

CDR3 protein: CASSYGGRTETQYF. The CDR3 DNA reads TGTGCCAGCAGTTACGGGGGTCGTACGGAGACCCAGTACTTC. This chain connects TRBV6-5 to TRBJ2-5, with D perhaps assigned TRBD1 or TRBD2 (5 bases each). The CDR3 length is 14 residues. Looked up from germline, CDR1 is MNHEY and CDR2 is SVGAGI. V lost 2 bases, J lost 5 bases, and 12 bases lay in between.

This clonotype was detected ten times or more. The chain uses TRBV5-1 and TRBJ1-2; D remains unclear. The CDR3 consists of 15 residues. Germline loops: CDR1 SGHRS, CDR2 YFSETQ. V dropped 0 bases and J dropped 4 bases, with 13 bases sitting between them. CDR3 protein: CASSLVVGGSYGYTF. The CDR3 DNA follows: TGCGCCAGCAGCTTGGTGGTGGGAGGAAGCTATGGCTACACCTTC.

The chain joins TRBV11-2 to TRBJ2-1; tentatively, D is TRBD1 (5 bases). Trimming removed 1 base from V and 6 bases from J, with 13 bases in between. The germline V gene encodes CDR1 SGHAT and CDR2 FQNNGV. This CDR3 comprises 15 residues. In DNA form, the CDR3 reads TGTGCCAGCAGCTTAGGTATAAGTAGGGGCAATGAGCAGTTCTTC. It codes for CASSLGISRGNEQFF. Full variable domain (rest looked up from reference TRBV11-2 and TRBJ2-1): EAGVAQSPRYKIIEKRQSVAFWCNPISGHATLYWYQQILGQGPKLLIQFQNNGVVDDSQLPKDRFSAERLKGVDSTLKIQPAKLEDSAVYLCASSLGISRGNEQFFGPGTRLTVL.

This clonotype came up many times. The V call is TRBV18, the J call TRBJ2-1; 7 bases map to TRBD1. V lost 3 bases, J lost 8 bases, and 10 bases stayed unmatched. The CDR3 has 15 residues. Germline lookup yields CDR1 KGHSH and CDR2 LQKENI. The CDR3 region is CASSPAGTVLDEQFF. In nucleotides, the CDR3 is TGTGCCAGCTCACCGGCCGGGACAGTACTGGATGAGCAGTTCTTC.

The chain combines TRBV12-3 or TRBV12-4 with TRBJ2-2, with D perhaps matching TRBD2 (5 bases). The V end lost 6 bases, the J end lost 3 bases, and 14 bases lay between the germline ends. The CDR3 is made up of 15 amino acids. The CDR3 nucleotides are TGTGCCAGCAGCCGGATACGGGGATACACCGGGGAGCTGTTTTTT. Translation: CASSRIRGYTGELFF.

The chain carries TRBV7-8 and TRBJ1-1, with 7 nucleotides matching TRBD1. Germline CDR1 and CDR2: SGHVS and FQNEAQ. There are 15 residues in the CDR3. J lost 0 bases, V lost 5 bases, and 6 bases had no gene match. The CDR3 sequence: CASSLRGILNTEAFF. In DNA form, the CDR3 reads TGTGCCAGCAGCCTCAGGGGGATACTGAACACTGAAGCTTTCTTT.

The chain uses TRBV7-2 and TRBJ2-5, with 10 bases aligning to TRBD2. Germline lookup yields CDR1 SGHTA and CDR2 FQGNSA. V shed 4 bases and J 4 bases; nucleotides not matched to a gene: 9. This CDR3 is 16 amino acids long. The CDR3 region is CASSWSQGLALETQYF. As DNA, the CDR3 is TGTGCCAGCAGCTGGAGCCAGGGACTAGCGTTAGAGACCCAGTACTTC.

This clonotype was detected once. With a much larger clone just one base away, this may be a read error. The chain uses TRBV5-4 and TRBJ2-3; 9 bases align to TRBD2. This CDR3 region has 15 residues. CDR1 is SGHNT, CDR2 YYREEE, per germline (reference sequence). The CDR3, as DNA: TGTGCCAGCAGCCCCGCGGGGGGGCGTACAGATACGCATTATTTT. Translated: CASSPAGGRTDTHYF.

The table lists this clonotype with a few counts. The DNA for the CDR3 is TGTGCCTGGAGTGCCTACAATGAGCAGTTCTTC. Translated, it gives CAWSAYNEQFF. This rearrangement joins TRBV30 to TRBJ2-1, with D unresolved. Deletions cut 1 base from V and 2 bases from J, with 0 bases between. The CDR3 extends over 11 amino acids. CDR1 and CDR2 (germline): GTSNPN, SVGIG (reference sequence).

This clonotype was picked up a small number of times. This rearrangement joins TRBV4-3 to TRBJ2-3, with 9 bases that match TRBD2. Germline V gene data show CDR1 as LGHNA and CDR2 as YSLEER. The CDR3 consists of 15 residues. V shed 0 bases and J 8 bases; nucleotides not matched to a gene: 6. CDR3 nucleotide sequence: TGCGCCAGCAGCCAAGATAGGGGTAGCGGGGGTACGCAGTATTTT. Translated, it gives CASSQDRGSGGTQYF.

The chain combines TRBV4-1 with TRBJ2-5, with D unresolved. Germline V CDR1 and CDR2: MGHRA, YSYEKL. V lost 0 bases, J lost 7 bases, and 15 bases lay in between. CDR3 length equals 15 residues. The CDR3 sequence is CASSQDSYTRVTQYF. CDR3 nucleotides: TGCGCCAGCAGCCAAGATAGTTACACACGGGTGACCCAGTACTTC.

This chain uses TRBV7-9 with TRBJ2-3; 11 bases are a match to TRBD2. CDR3 length: 16 residues. Germline CDR1 SEHNR, CDR2 FQNEAQ (reference sequence). Losses at the gene ends were 2 bases for V and 2 bases for J; bases not matched to a gene: 3. The CDR3 sequence: CASSLPGLADTDTQYF. CDR3 sequence (DNA): TGTGCCAGCAGCTTACCGGGACTAGCGGACACAGATACGCAGTATTTT.

The chain combines TRBV5-1 with TRBJ2-7; the D is unclear. The CDR3 covers 12 residues. The V gene lost 4 bases and the J gene lost 2 bases, with 7 bases spanning the gap. Looked up from germline, CDR1 is SGHRS and CDR2 is YFSETQ. The CDR3 DNA follows: TGCGCCAGCAGCAGGGAAGCCTACGAGCAGTACTTC. It encodes CASSREAYEQYF.

In its sample, this clonotype was seen many times. The chain joins TRBV12-3 or TRBV12-4 to TRBJ1-5; D is unresolved. The CDR3 has 14 amino acids. V lost 3 bases and J lost 0, with 6 bases in between. CDR3 protein: CASSLGHSNQPQHF. In DNA, the CDR3 is TGTGCCAGCAGTTTGGGCCATAGCAATCAGCCCCAGCATTTT.

The V gene is TRBV27, the J gene TRBJ1-1; 7 bases are a match to TRBD1. CDR3 size: 14 residues. The J segment lost 3 bases and the V segment lost 6 bases, leaving 7 bases of the junction unmatched. Germline V gene data show CDR1 as MNHEY and CDR2 as SMNVEV (reference sequence). The chain's CDR3 is CASRETGAYTEAFF. The CDR3, as DNA: TGTGCCAGCAGGGAAACAGGGGCTTACACTGAAGCTTTCTTT.

This clonotype has just a few counts. The V call is TRBV7-9, the J call TRBJ2-7; either TRBD1 or TRBD2 may fit D (5 bases each). Deletions cut 3 bases from V and 2 bases from J, with 11 bases between. The length of the CDR3 is 14 residues. CDR1 is SEHNR, CDR2 FQNEAQ, per germline (reference sequence). CDR3 in amino acids: CASSFLTGPYEQYF. The CDR3 DNA is TGTGCCAGCAGCTTTCTTACGGGACCCTACGAGCAGTACTTC.

This clonotype was counted only a few times. This rearrangement joins TRBV11-2 to TRBJ1-1; no clear D. Germline CDR1 reads SGHAT; CDR2 reads FQNNGV. V shed 2 bases and J shed 0 bases, with 4 bases lying between them. The CDR3 has 13 residues. The CDR3 spells CASSLMVNTEAFF. CDR3 DNA: TGTGCCAGCAGCTTAATGGTGAACACTGAAGCTTTCTTT.

The V call is TRBV9, the J call TRBJ1-1; D uncertain. The CDR3 extends over 14 amino acids. The germline V gene encodes CDR1 SGDLS and CDR2 YYNGEE. The ends were cut back, 4 bases at V and 0 bases at J, with 10 bases in the middle. The CDR3 bases are TGTGCCAGCAGCCGCCAGACCATGAACACTGAAGCTTTCTTT. Translating gives CASSRQTMNTEAFF. Complete variable domain (other parts from reference TRBV9 and TRBJ1-1): DSGVTQTPKHLITATGQRVTLRCSPRSGDLSVYWYQQSLDQGLQFLIQYYNGEERAKGNILERFSAQQFPDLHSELNLSSLELGDSALYFCASSRQTMNTEAFFGQGTRLTVV.

In this sample, this clonotype turned up a few times. The chain joins TRBV20-1 to TRBJ2-1, with D maybe TRBD1 (5 bases). CDR3 length: 14 residues. Trimming stripped 5 bases from V and 6 bases from J, with 17 bases between. Germline values: CDR1 DFQATT, CDR2 SNEGSKA (reference sequence). CDR3 sequence (DNA): TGCAGTGCTGCAGGGATTTCACTTATCAATGAGCAGTTCTTC. Protein product: CSAAGISLINEQFF.

The chain has TRBV28 and TRBJ1-1, with D unresolved. There are 13 residues in the CDR3. The germline V gene encodes CDR1 MDHEN and CDR2 SYDVKM. The V end was cut by 3 bases, the J end by 6 bases, with 11 bases between. The CDR3 sequence: CASSFITRPEAFF. The CDR3 coding sequence is TGTGCCAGCAGTTTCATCACGCGTCCTGAAGCTTTCTTT.

CDR3 nucleotides: TGTGCCAGCAGCCGCCGCGGGGGGGGGAACACAGATACGCAGTATTTT. It encodes CASSRRGGGNTDTQYF. The rearrangement joins TRBV6-1 to TRBJ2-3, with 9 bases lining up with TRBD2. V dropped 6 bases and J dropped 2; count of bases not matched to a gene: 9. The germline gives CDR1 MNHNS, CDR2 SASEGT. CDR3 length: 16 residues.

The chain links TRBV19 to TRBJ1-1, with D unclear. V lost 9 bases to trimming and J lost 1 base, with 9 bases between them. Looked up from germline, CDR1 is LNHDA and CDR2 is SQIVND (reference sequence). The length of the CDR3 is 12 residues. Here the CDR3 reads CARQTQNTEAFF. The DNA for the CDR3 is TGTGCCAGACAGACCCAGAACACTGAAGCTTTCTTT. Looking up the rest from reference TRBV19 and TRBJ1-1 gives the full variable domain: DGGITQSPKYLFRKEGQNVTLSCEQNLNHDAMYWYRQDPGQGLRLIYYSQIVNDFQKGDIAEGYSVSREKKESFPLTVTSAQKNPTAFYLCARQTQNTEAFFGQGTRLTVV.

This chain connects TRBV2 to TRBJ1-6, with D possibly TRBD1 on 5 matching bases. V was trimmed by 1 base and J by 7 bases, leaving 11 bases between them. There are 15 residues in the CDR3. Germline CDR1 SNHLY, CDR2 FYNNEI. This CDR3 reads CASSEDGGGNSPLHF. CDR3 DNA: TGTGCCAGCAGTGAAGATGGGGGAGGGAATTCACCCCTCCACTTT.

V usage is TRBV5-4 and J usage is TRBJ2-1; TRBD1 aligns across 7 bases. There are 15 residues in the CDR3. Germline CDR1 and CDR2: SGHNT and YYREEE (reference sequence). With V trimmed by 3 bases and J by 7 bases, 10 bases remained unmatched. CDR3 in amino acids: CASSWGTAPKNEQFF. The DNA of the CDR3 is TGTGCCAGCAGCTGGGGGACAGCCCCTAAAAATGAGCAGTTCTTC. Using reference TRBV5-4 and TRBJ2-1 for the parts outside the CDR3, the full variable domain is ETGVTQSPTHLIKTRGQQVTLRCSSQSGHNTVSWYQQALGQGPQFIFQYYREEENGRGNFPPRFSGLQFPNYSSELNVNALELDDSALYLCASSWGTAPKNEQFFGPGTRLTVL.